This entry describes one T cell receptor (beta chain). Extraction and reverse transcription of RNA yielded cDNA as the sequencing template. The data were produced by immunoSEQ multiplex PCR, yet TCRdb's version contains in-frame clones alone and is incomplete. The sample records around 140,000 clones, 45% to 60% being singletons. The data are from a study of CD8+ T cells in alopecia areata. CDR1 is GTSNPN and CDR2 is SVGIG in the germline V gene (reference sequence). This CDR3 is built from 12 residues. The V gene end was trimmed by 1 base and the J gene end by 12 bases; junction bases not matched to a gene: 8.

This TCR derives from a human donor with alopecia areata. Sequencing was performed on CD4+ T cells sorted from blood, taken at week 0. The V and J genes are TRBV30 and TRBJ2-7; 8 nucleotides match TRBD2. DNA for the CDR3: TGTGCCTGGAGTGGGGCTAGCGGGTCAGGGTACTTC. It translates to CAWSGASGSGYF.